This T cell receptor beta chain is from a study of cytomegalovirus exposure and HLA in healthy donors. Whole-study context: Early released data had roughly 81 million unique TCRs, all coming from HLA-typed donors.

Researchers ran the PCR with 60 Vbeta and 13 Jbeta primers. The protocol was immunoSEQ multiplex PCR, while the TCRdb copy is restricted to in-frame clones and leaves out a portion. The data hold 100,000 to 120,000 clones, with about three quarters observed a single time. This CDR3 is 15 amino acids long. Germline V gene lookup returns CDR1 MDHEN and CDR2 SYDVKM. The V gene end was trimmed by 4 bases and the J gene end by 4 bases; junction bases not matched to a gene: 1. The study, taken as a whole, reports: Most observed TCR sequences were rare, whereas some public TCRs were detected in many donors. Earlier analysis looked at TCR beta V segments, and most were productive about 87% or about 30% of the time.

Healthy bone marrow donors supplied every sample. As to this clone: What it binds is not known.

J is TRBJ2-1 and V is TRBV28, with TRBD2 identical over 13 bases. Sequencing used PBMCs. This TCR was recovered from a woman in her 30s in good health and CMV-seronegative. CDR3 protein: CASSSLAGGYNEQFF. The CDR3 coding sequence is TGTGCCAGCAGTTCACTAGCGGGAGGGTACAATGAGCAGTTCTTC.